The following is a T cell receptor beta chain sequence with its context. Which antigen it targets is not known. No clone much larger than this one lies a single base away; base qualities are absent. The source of the sample is a study of cytomegalovirus exposure and HLA in healthy donors (dated by TCRdb to 2015 to 2018). About the study as a whole: A later analysis indicated that the 130 or so validation repertoires were generated on the platform also employed for the approximately 700 repertoires of the first cohort. The aim of the study was to test whether cataloging public T cell receptors could identify signatures of past pathogen exposure. High-throughput TCR immunosequencing, statistical association of individual TCRs with disease status, and machine learning were combined to predict cytomegalovirus infection status. Besides the first cohort of 666 subjects, a separate validation cohort made up of 120 or so different subjects was used.

Points the paper makes about the study in general: All 120 or so repertoires were used to score co-occurrence in the validation cohort in a later analysis, because that analysis had no HLA typing for the cohort. In both the original and validation cohorts, the classifier was reported to diagnose cytomegalovirus status with high specificity and sensitivity. A later analysis found that TCRs clustered in the first cohort also tended to co-occur in the roughly 120 validation repertoires, with approximately 93% of cluster scores above 0. While some public TCRs were present in many individuals, most TCR sequences turned up only very rarely across donors. A few of the identified cytomegalovirus-associated TCR beta chains were confirmed in vitro to be specific for cytomegalovirus antigens. The study listed 150 to 200 TCR beta chains as associated with cytomegalovirus. The authors suggested that the approach could potentially be extended to other disease states and immunological phenotypes.

Donors formed part of the validation cohort, which comprised about 130 subjects and was distinct from the first cohort of under 800 subjects. Library method: the immunoSEQ multiplex PCR assay. As for the authors' bioinformatics: A statistical classification framework was built to diagnose cytomegalovirus status from the catalog of TCR beta chain sequences. Not all clones reach the TCRdb copy of this immuneACCESS table, which keeps in-frame sequences only. Checked studies attribute under half of the gap to unresolved V genes and leave the rest unexplained. V, J and clone size derive from that table, while D and trimming were established from the DNA sequence. A total of roughly 60,000 clones appear in this sample, about 95% of them only once. The ten largest clones add up to roughly 2.4% of the sample. Here V drops 4 bases and J drops 15 bases, and the junction holds 8 bases not matched to any gene. From its cysteine to its phenylalanine, the CDR3 spans 12 amino acids. The read is trimmed to its CDR3 DNA, 36 bases read in frame from base 1. Via the germline V gene, CDR1 is MDHEN and CDR2 SYDVKM.

The sample comprised PBMCs. The clonotype was recovered from a young man in good health and CMV-seronegative. This receptor chain uses TRBV28 and TRBJ2-1; 8 nucleotides in the junction match TRBD2. The CDR3 region has the sequence CASSSRAGVGFF. The DNA is as follows: TGTGCCAGCAGTTCCAGAGCGGGAGTAGGGTTCTTC.